Sequencing of this TCR beta chain was carried out in a study of blood T cell repertoires in COVID-19. From germline, CDR1 is LNHDA and CDR2 SQIVND (reference sequence). This CDR3 is 18 amino acids long. V lost 3 bases and J lost 6; bases outside the gene matches: 16. Patients at the Seattle site were enrolled during active infection and followed longitudinally. Sequencing used immunoSEQ multiplex PCR; TCRdb keeps in-frame clones, though not all of them. The sample consists of around 58,000 clones, about nine tenths of them appearing once. Sequencing input: peripheral blood. This sequence was found in a woman aged 55-70 years with COVID-19, enrolled during active disease. The chain combines TRBV19 with TRBJ1-5, with TRBD1 matching 8 bases. DNA of the CDR3: TGTGCCAGTAGTATCTCCCCCCTTAGGACAGGGTACGCTCAGCCCCAGCATTTT. It encodes CASSISPLRTGYAQPQHF.